This entry features one T cell receptor beta chain sequence. The data derive from a study of T cells expressing NK-cell markers. At the level of the study: Repertoire data for TCR beta were derived from sorted T cells (CD3+CD56+NKG2C+, CD3+CD56+NKG2C- and CD3+CD56-NKG2C+).

TCRdb processed the 5' RACE reads again and assigns one entry to each CDR3 protein, with no DNA. This listing includes approximately 550,000 distinct CDR3 sequences. This CDR3 comprises 11 residues. CDR1 is GTSNPN, CDR2 SVGIG, per germline (reference sequence). This TCR was sampled from a young man in good health. The sequencing sample was made of blood T cells: a sorted CD56 or NKG2C T cell subset, CD4+ or CD8+ T cells, or bulk PBMC T cells (not recorded which). The V gene is TRBV30, the J gene TRBJ2-7; TCRdb picks TRBD1, but there is no DNA to check that call. The CDR3 sequence: CAWTGGYEQYF.